This TCR beta chain originates from a study of T cell responses to AZD1222 COVID-19 vaccine. Measured with immunoSEQ multiplex PCR; TCRdb has only the in-frame clones, and not every one. The sample includes about 99,000 clones, approximately 90% of them seen just once. Regarding this clone: Its antigen remains unknown.

The V end was cut by 0 bases, the J end by 2 bases, with 11 bases between. Germline V gene data show CDR1 as SGHAT and CDR2 as FQNNGV. The CDR3 has 16 amino acids. Study results and limitations: Clonal diversity was possibly underestimated, and white British individuals and females predominated among donors. The study sampled repertoires only after the peak T cell response. Regions left unmutated in variants are reportedly the target of nearly half of spike-specific TCRs.

The chain joins TRBV11-2 to TRBJ2-4, with a possible D match to TRBD1 (6 bases). This TCR came from an adult who received the AZD1222 COVID-19 vaccine. The specimen was peripheral blood, collected 28 days after the second AZD1222 dose. The DNA of the CDR3 is TGTGCCAGCAGCTTAGAGTCGTGGGGGCCCAAAAACATTCAGTACTTC. The encoded protein is CASSLESWGPKNIQYF.